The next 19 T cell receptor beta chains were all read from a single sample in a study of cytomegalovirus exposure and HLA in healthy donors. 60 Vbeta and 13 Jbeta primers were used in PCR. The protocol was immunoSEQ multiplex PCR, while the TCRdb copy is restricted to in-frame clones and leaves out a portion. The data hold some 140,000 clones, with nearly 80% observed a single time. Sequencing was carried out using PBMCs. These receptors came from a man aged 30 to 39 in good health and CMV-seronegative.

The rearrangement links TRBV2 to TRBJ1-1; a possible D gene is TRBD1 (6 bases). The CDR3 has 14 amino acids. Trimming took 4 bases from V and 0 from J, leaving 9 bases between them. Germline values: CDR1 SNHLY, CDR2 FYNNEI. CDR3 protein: CASSVGALNTEAFF. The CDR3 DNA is TGTGCCAGCAGTGTGGGGGCCTTGAACACTGAAGCTTTCTTT.

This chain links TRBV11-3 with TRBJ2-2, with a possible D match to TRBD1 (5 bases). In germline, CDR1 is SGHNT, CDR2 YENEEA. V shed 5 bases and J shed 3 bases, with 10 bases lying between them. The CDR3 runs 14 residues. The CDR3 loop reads CASSTRQHTGELFF. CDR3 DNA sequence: TGTGCCAGCAGCACCAGACAGCACACCGGGGAGCTGTTTTTT.

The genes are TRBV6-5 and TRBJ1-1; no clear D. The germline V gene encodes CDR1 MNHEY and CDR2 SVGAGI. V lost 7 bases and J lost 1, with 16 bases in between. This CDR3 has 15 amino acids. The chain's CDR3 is CASTSVAGKNTEAFF. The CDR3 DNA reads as TGTGCCAGCACCTCCGTAGCGGGGAAGAACACTGAAGCTTTCTTT.

The CDR3 protein is CASSLMMLPRDGYTF. CDR3 nucleotides: TGTGCCAGCAGTCTCATGATGCTCCCCCGGGATGGCTACACCTTC. This chain joins TRBV6-5 and TRBJ1-2, with D unresolved. Germline V gene data show CDR1 as MNHEY and CDR2 as SVGAGI. V gave up 5 bases and J gave up 6 bases, with 19 bases separating them. This CDR3 spans 15 amino acids.

The CDR3 loop is CAISEREGVSYEQYF. The CDR3 DNA sequence: TGTGCCATCAGTGAGCGGGAGGGAGTCTCCTACGAGCAGTACTTC. This chain uses TRBV10-3 with TRBJ2-7; 8 nucleotides match TRBD2. V shed 2 bases, J shed 0 bases, and the junction held 3 bases outside the gene matches. Germline CDR1 is ENHRY and CDR2 is SYGVKD. This CDR3 has 15 amino acids.

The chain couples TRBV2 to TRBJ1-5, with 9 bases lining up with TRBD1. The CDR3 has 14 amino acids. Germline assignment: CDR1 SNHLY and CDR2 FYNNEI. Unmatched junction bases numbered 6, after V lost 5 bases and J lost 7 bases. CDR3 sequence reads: CASSTTGGRQPQHF. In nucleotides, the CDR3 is TGTGCCAGCAGTACCACAGGGGGCAGACAGCCCCAGCATTTT.

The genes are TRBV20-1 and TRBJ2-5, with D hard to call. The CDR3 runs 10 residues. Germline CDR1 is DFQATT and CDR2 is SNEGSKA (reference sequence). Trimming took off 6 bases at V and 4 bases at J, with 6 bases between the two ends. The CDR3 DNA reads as TGCAGTGCACTATTAGAGACCCAGTACTTC. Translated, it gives CSALLETQYF.

The CDR3 sequence: CASSRTGSVYGYTF. CDR3 coding DNA: TGTGCCAGTAGCCGGACAGGGTCTGTCTATGGCTACACCTTC. The V gene is TRBV19, the J gene TRBJ1-2; 8 nucleotides line up with TRBD1. J gave up 4 bases and V 6 bases, and 7 bases lay outside the gene matches. The CDR3 is 14 residues long. The germline V gene has CDR1 LNHDA and CDR2 SQIVND (reference sequence).

CDR3 protein: CASSVAGHGSYNEQFF. The CDR3 nucleotides read TGTGCCAGCAGCGTAGCAGGGCACGGATCCTACAATGAGCAGTTCTTC. The chain carries TRBV9 and TRBJ2-1, with a tentative D call TRBD1 (5 bases). There are 16 residues in the CDR3. Deletions cut 0 bases from V and 1 base from J, with 11 bases between. Germline V lookup: CDR1 SGDLS, CDR2 YYNGEE.

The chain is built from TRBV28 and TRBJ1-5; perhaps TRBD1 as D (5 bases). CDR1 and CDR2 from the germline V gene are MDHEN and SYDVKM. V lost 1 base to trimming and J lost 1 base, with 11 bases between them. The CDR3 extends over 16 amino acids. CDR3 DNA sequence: TGTGCCAGCAGTTTATCCGTGACAGCAAGCAATCAGCCCCAGCATTTT. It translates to CASSLSVTASNQPQHF.

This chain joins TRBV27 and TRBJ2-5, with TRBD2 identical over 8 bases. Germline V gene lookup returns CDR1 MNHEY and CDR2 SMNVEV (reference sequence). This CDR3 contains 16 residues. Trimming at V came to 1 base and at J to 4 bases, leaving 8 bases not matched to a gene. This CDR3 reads CASSLLSGRGLETQYF. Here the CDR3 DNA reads TGTGCCAGCAGTTTATTGAGCGGGAGAGGATTAGAGACCCAGTACTTC.

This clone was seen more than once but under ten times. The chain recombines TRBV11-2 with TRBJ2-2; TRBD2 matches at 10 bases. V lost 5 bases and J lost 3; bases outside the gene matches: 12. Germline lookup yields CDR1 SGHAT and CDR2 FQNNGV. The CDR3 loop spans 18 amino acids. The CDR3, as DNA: TGTGCCAGCAGCGGGGGACTAGCGTTCGAGCGGGACACCGGGGAGCTGTTTTTT. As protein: CASSGGLAFERDTGELFF.

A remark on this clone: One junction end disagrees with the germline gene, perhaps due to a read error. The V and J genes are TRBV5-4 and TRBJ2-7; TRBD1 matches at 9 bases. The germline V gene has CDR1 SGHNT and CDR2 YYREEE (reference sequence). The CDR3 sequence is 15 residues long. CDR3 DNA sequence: TGTGCCAGCAGTCACTCGGGACAGGGAATCGACGAGCAGTGCTTC. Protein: CASSHSGQGIDEQCF. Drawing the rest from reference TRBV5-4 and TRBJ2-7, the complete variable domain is ETGVTQSPTHLIKTRGQQVTLRCSSQSGHNTVSWYQQALGQGPQFIFQYYREEENGRGNFPPRFSGLQFPNYSSELNVNALELDDSALYLCASSHSGQGIDEQCFGPGTRLTVT.

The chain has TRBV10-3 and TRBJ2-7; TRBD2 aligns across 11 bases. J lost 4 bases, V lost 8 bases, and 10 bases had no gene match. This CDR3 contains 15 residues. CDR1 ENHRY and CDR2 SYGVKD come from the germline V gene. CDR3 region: CAIPGLADPEYEQYF. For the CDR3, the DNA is TGTGCCATCCCGGGACTAGCGGATCCAGAGTACGAGCAGTACTTC.

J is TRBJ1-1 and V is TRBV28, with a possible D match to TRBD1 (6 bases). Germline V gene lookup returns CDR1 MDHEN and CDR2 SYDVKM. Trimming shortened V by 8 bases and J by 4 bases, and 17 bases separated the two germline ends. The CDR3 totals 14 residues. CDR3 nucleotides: TGTGCCAGCGGGGGAGGGAGGGGGTTCACTGAAGCTTTCTTT. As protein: CASGGGRGFTEAFF.

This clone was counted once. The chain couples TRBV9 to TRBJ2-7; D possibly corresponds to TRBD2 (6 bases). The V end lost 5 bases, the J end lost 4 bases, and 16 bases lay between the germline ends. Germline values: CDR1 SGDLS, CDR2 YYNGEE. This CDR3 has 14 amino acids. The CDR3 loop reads CASSPWGEEYEQYF. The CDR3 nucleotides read TGTGCCAGCAGTCCGTGGGGGGAGGAATACGAGCAGTACTTC.

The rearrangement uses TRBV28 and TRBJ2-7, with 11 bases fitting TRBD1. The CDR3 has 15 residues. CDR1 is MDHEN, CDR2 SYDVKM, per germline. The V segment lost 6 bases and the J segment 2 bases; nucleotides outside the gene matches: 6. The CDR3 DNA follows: TGTGCCAGCAGACGGGACAGGGGGTTTACCTACGAGCAGTACTTC. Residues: CASRRDRGFTYEQYF.

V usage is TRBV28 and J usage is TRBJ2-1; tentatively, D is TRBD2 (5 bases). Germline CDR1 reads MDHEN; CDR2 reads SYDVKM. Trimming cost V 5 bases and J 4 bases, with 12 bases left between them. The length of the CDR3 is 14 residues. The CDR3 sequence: CASSPDSAYNEQFF. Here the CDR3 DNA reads TGTGCCAGCAGTCCGGACTCAGCTTACAATGAGCAGTTCTTC.

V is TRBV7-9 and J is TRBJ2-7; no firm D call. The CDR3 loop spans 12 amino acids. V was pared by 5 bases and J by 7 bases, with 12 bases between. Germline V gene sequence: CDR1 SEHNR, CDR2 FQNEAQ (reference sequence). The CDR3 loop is CASSLVPREQYF. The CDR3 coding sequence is TGTGCCAGCAGCCTAGTTCCGAGGGAGCAGTACTTC. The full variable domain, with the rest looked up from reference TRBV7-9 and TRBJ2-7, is DTGVSQNPRHKITKRGQNVTFRCDPISEHNRLYWYRQTLGQGPEFLTYFQNEAQLEKSRLLSDRFSAERPKGSFSTLEIQRTEQGDSAMYLCASSLVPREQYFGPGTRLTVT.